These 9 T cell receptor beta chains were sequenced from one sample in a study of cytomegalovirus exposure and HLA in healthy donors. PCR primers comprised 60 Vbeta and 13 Jbeta primers. The method was immunoSEQ multiplex PCR; TCRdb's version includes in-frame clones alone and lacks a portion of them. The table has approximately 82,000 clones, 78% seen once. Sequenced: PBMCs. The receptors here all came from a man between 40 and 49 years old in good health and CMV-seronegative.

J is TRBJ1-1 and V is TRBV28; 7 bases align to TRBD1. The CDR3 loop spans 15 amino acids. The ends lost 6 bases at V and 1 base at J; junction bases unmatched: 8. Looked up from germline, CDR1 is MDHEN and CDR2 is SYDVKM. This CDR3 reads CASRSWTGRNTEAFF. The CDR3 DNA reads as TGTGCCAGCAGGAGTTGGACAGGACGGAACACTGAAGCTTTCTTT.

V gene TRBV5-1 combines with J gene TRBJ1-2, with TRBD1 as a possible D gene (5 bases). V was pared by 6 bases and J by 3 bases, with 12 bases between. Looked up from germline, CDR1 is SGHRS and CDR2 is YFSETQ. This CDR3 spans 13 amino acids. The DNA for the CDR3 is TGCGCCAGCACCCTGGGGGGAGACTATGGCTACACCTTC. Amino acid sequence: CASTLGGDYGYTF.

This clone has only one observation. The chain is built from TRBV7-6 and TRBJ1-1; no clear D gene. V dropped 0 bases and J dropped 3 bases, with 8 bases sitting between them. CDR3 length equals 14 residues. Germline lookup yields CDR1 SGHVS and CDR2 FNYEAQ. In nucleotides, the CDR3 is TGTGCCAGCAGCTTAGCCGGCGAGGACACTGAAGCTTTCTTT. Amino acids: CASSLAGEDTEAFF.

The chain has TRBV27 and TRBJ1-1; 9 bases fit TRBD1. Germline CDR1 is MNHEY and CDR2 is SMNVEV (reference sequence). This CDR3 spans 15 amino acids. With 4 bases clipped from V and 6 bases from J, the junction kept 9 bases outside the gene matches. The CDR3 sequence is CASSWTGASSPEAFF. DNA of the CDR3: TGTGCCAGCAGTTGGACAGGGGCCTCGAGTCCTGAAGCTTTCTTT.

The CDR3 coding sequence is TGTGCCAGCGGCGAACCTAGCGGAGTCTACGAGCAGTACTTC. It yields the protein CASGEPSGVYEQYF. The rearrangement links TRBV6-6 to TRBJ2-7; 7 nucleotides align to TRBD2. Trimming removed 8 bases from V and 3 bases from J; junction bases left unmatched: 10. The CDR3 has 14 amino acids. The germline gives CDR1 MNHNY, CDR2 SVGAGI (reference sequence).

The chain combines TRBV28 with TRBJ1-6, with TRBD1 identical over 11 bases. Germline V CDR1 and CDR2: MDHEN, SYDVKM. This CDR3 has 18 residues. The trim removed 4 bases at V and 1 base at J, leaving 6 bases unmatched. For the CDR3, the DNA is TGTGCCAGCAGTTCGCCGGGACAGGGGGTGTCCTATAATTCACCCCTCCACTTT. Residues: CASSSPGQGVSYNSPLHF.

The V gene is TRBV28, the J gene TRBJ2-7; possible D gene TRBD1, 5 bases. Germline lookup yields CDR1 MDHEN and CDR2 SYDVKM. The CDR3 totals 12 residues. Trimming removed 8 bases at V and 5 bases at J, with 13 bases between. CDR3 sequence: CASGREWNEQYF. In DNA, the CDR3 is TGTGCCAGCGGCAGGGAATGGAACGAGCAGTACTTC.

This clone was observed once. V and J are TRBV9 and TRBJ2-3; TRBD2 agrees at 10 bases. The CDR3 is 16 residues long. V lost 5 bases to trimming and J lost 2 bases; unmatched junction nucleotides: 8. In germline, CDR1 is SGDLS, CDR2 YYNGEE. CDR3 protein: CASRSGLAKSTDTQYF. The CDR3 nucleotides read TGTGCCAGCAGATCGGGACTAGCGAAATCCACAGATACGCAGTATTTT.

The chain employs TRBV9 and TRBJ1-1, with 7 nucleotides matching TRBD1. Germline loops: CDR1 SGDLS, CDR2 YYNGEE. V was pared by 3 bases and J by 4 bases, with 6 bases of the junction left unmatched. The CDR3 covers 14 residues. The chain's CDR3 is CASSATGKSTEAFF. The CDR3 DNA reads as TGTGCCAGCAGCGCGACAGGGAAGAGCACTGAAGCTTTCTTT.